Below, 11 T cell receptor beta chains from the same sample are listed, as sequenced in a study of T cell responses to AZD1222 COVID-19 vaccine. Produced via immunoSEQ multiplex PCR; TCRdb's table is partial and in-frame only. Of 130,000 to 150,000 clones listed, 82% are singletons. Sequencing used peripheral blood, obtained on day 0 of MenACWY control vaccination. These receptors all come from an adult in good health.

The rearrangement uses TRBV5-4 and TRBJ2-7; 15 bases match TRBD2. The V gene end was trimmed by 0 bases and the J gene end by 3 bases; junction bases not matched to a gene: 7. CDR1 SGHNT and CDR2 YYREEE come from the germline V gene (reference sequence). The CDR3 runs 18 residues. The CDR3 loop reads CASSLAGTSGGNYYEQYF. The CDR3, as DNA: TGTGCCAGCAGCTTGGCCGGGACTAGCGGGGGGAATTACTACGAGCAGTACTTC.

This chain joins TRBV7-3 and TRBJ1-1; TRBD1 aligns across 7 bases. The CDR3 length is 15 residues. The germline V gene encodes CDR1 SGHTA and CDR2 FQGTGA. V trimming: 3 bases; J trimming: 1 base; junction bases outside the gene matches: 5. CDR3 nucleotide sequence: TGTGCCAGCAGCTTTACCGGGACAGCGAACACTGAAGCTTTCTTT. Residues: CASSFTGTANTEAFF. Full variable domain (remainder filled in from reference TRBV7-3 and TRBJ1-1): GAGVSQTPSNKVTEKGKYVELRCDPISGHTALYWYRQSLGQGPEFLIYFQGTGAADDSGLPNDRFFAVRPEGSVSTLKIQRTERGDSAVYLCASSFTGTANTEAFFGQGTRLTVV.

In its sample, this clone was seen a few times. This chain links TRBV11-3 with TRBJ2-2, with D possibly called TRBD1 or TRBD2 (6 bases each). Trimming stripped 5 bases from V and 6 bases from J, with 16 bases between. The germline V gene encodes CDR1 SGHNT and CDR2 YENEEA. The CDR3 sequence is 15 residues long. CDR3 in DNA: TGTGCCAGCAGCCCACGGGGGCTAGCCCCCGGGGAGCTGTTTTTT. It encodes CASSPRGLAPGELFF.

CDR3 in DNA: TGTGCCAGCAGCACCCAGGGAGGCAGTAATGGCTACACCTTC. Encoded protein: CASSTQGGSNGYTF. The chain is built from TRBV2 and TRBJ1-2, with a weak D call TRBD1 (5 bases). The CDR3 sequence is 14 residues long. V lost 6 bases and J 6 bases, leaving 17 bases between the germline ends. Looked up from germline, CDR1 is SNHLY and CDR2 is FYNNEI. Filled out from reference TRBV2 and TRBJ1-2, the complete variable domain reads EPEVTQTPSHQVTQMGQEVILRCVPISNHLYFYWYRQILGQKVEFLVSFYNNEISEKSEIFDDQFSVERPDGSNFTLKIRSTKLEDSAMYFCASSTQGGSNGYTFGSGTRLTVV.

V usage is TRBV30 and J usage is TRBJ1-6, with D possibly matching TRBD1 (5 bases). Trimming shortened V by 0 bases and J by 6 bases, and 6 bases separated the two germline ends. This CDR3 has 13 residues. Germline V gene lookup returns CDR1 GTSNPN and CDR2 SVGIG (reference sequence). The CDR3 DNA reads as TGTGCCTGGAGTGTACAGGTTAATTCACCCCTCCACTTT. Its translation is CAWSVQVNSPLHF.

CDR3 region: CSTGTGDHGELFF. The CDR3 coding sequence is TGCAGCACCGGGACAGGGGATCACGGGGAGCTGTTTTTT. This rearrangement joins TRBV29-1 to TRBJ2-2, with 10 nucleotides matching TRBD1. This CDR3 contains 13 residues. Germline CDR1 is SQVTM and CDR2 is ANQGSEA. V lost 8 bases and J lost 7; bases outside the gene matches: 7.

The chain recombines TRBV6-5 with TRBJ1-2, with 9 nucleotides matching TRBD1. This CDR3 is built from 16 residues. Germline loops: CDR1 MNHEY, CDR2 SVGAGI. V lost 3 bases to trimming and J lost 1 base; unmatched junction nucleotides: 6. The CDR3 DNA reads TGTGCCAGCAGTTATCAGACAGGGGGAGGTAACTATGGCTACACCTTC. It codes for CASSYQTGGGNYGYTF.

The chain uses TRBV10-3 and TRBJ1-2; 9 bases align to TRBD1. The CDR3 consists of 14 residues. With 6 bases clipped from V and 7 bases from J, the junction kept 9 bases outside the gene matches. In germline, CDR1 is ENHRY, CDR2 SYGVKD. CDR3 loop: CAIRPPGQGSGYTF. For the CDR3, the DNA is TGTGCCATCAGACCTCCGGGACAGGGATCTGGCTACACCTTC.

V is TRBV5-4 and J is TRBJ1-4; D possibly corresponds to TRBD1 (5 bases). This CDR3 is 15 amino acids long. Trimming removed 5 bases at V and 4 bases at J, with 15 bases between. Germline values: CDR1 SGHNT, CDR2 YYREEE (reference sequence). CDR3 bases: TGTGCCAGCAGACCCGGGGGAGGGCATAATGAAAAACTGTTTTTT. Its protein is CASRPGGGHNEKLFF. Full variable domain (missing parts from reference TRBV5-4 and TRBJ1-4): ETGVTQSPTHLIKTRGQQVTLRCSSQSGHNTVSWYQQALGQGPQFIFQYYREEENGRGNFPPRFSGLQFPNYSSELNVNALELDDSALYLCASRPGGGHNEKLFFGSGTQLSVL.

This chain connects TRBV7-3 to TRBJ2-5, with 7 bases fitting TRBD1. The V gene end was trimmed by 5 bases and the J gene end by 2 bases; junction bases not matched to a gene: 2. This CDR3 comprises 13 residues. Germline CDR1 reads SGHTA; CDR2 reads FQGTGA. Written as DNA, the CDR3 is TGTGCCAGCAGCCCGGGACAGCAAGAGACCCAGTACTTC. As protein: CASSPGQQETQYF.

The V and J genes are TRBV3-1 (or the pseudogene TRBV3-2) and TRBJ1-2; no reliable D call. This CDR3 has 13 residues. Germline loops: CDR1 LGHDT, CDR2 YNNKEL (reference sequence). V was trimmed by 4 bases and J by 1 base, leaving 7 bases between them. The CDR3 DNA reads as TGTGCCAGCAGCCGACTCGATAACTATGGCTACACCTTC. Translated: CASSRLDNYGYTF.